The sample holds one count of the clone carrying this TCR beta chain. The antigen remains undetermined. The study sequenced cultured CD4+ T cell DNA using the Oncomine TCR Beta short-read assay. After culture, CD4+ T cells served as the source for genomic DNA extraction. TCRdb used MiXCR to reprocess the PCR reads, holding one entry per CDR3 protein. The repertoire holds 21,000 or so distinct CDR3 sequences, nearly 55% seen once, with 6% in the top ten. The CDR3 covers 12 residues. Trimming took off 5 bases at V and 5 bases at J, with 9 bases between the two ends. Stated treatment: approximately 9-day PBMC culture with coronavirus spike peptide pools or control peptides (ViraFEST assay). The sample comes from a study of vaccination and CD4 T cells after COVID-19.

Sequencing input: CD4+ T cells from blood, cultured in vitro. V and J are TRBV12-3 or TRBV12-4 and TRBJ2-5; D is tentatively TRBD1 or TRBD2 (5 bases each). The receptor was isolated from a human donor who had recovered from COVID-19. DNA for the CDR3: TGTGCCAGCAGTAGGTGGGGGGAGACCCAGTACTTC. It yields the protein CASSRWGETQYF.